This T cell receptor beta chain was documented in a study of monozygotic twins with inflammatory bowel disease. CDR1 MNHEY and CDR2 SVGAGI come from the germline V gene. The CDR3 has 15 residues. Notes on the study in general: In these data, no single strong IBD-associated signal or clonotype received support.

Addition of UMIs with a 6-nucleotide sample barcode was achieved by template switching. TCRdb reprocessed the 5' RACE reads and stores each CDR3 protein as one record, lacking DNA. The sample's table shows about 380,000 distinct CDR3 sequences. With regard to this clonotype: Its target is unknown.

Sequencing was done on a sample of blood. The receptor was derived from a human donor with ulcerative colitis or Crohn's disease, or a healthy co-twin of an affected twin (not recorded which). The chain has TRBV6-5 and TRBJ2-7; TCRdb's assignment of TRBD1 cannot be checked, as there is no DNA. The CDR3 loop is CASSNLWAGDAEQYF.